The next 27 T cell receptor beta chains were all read from a single sample in a study of T and B cells in COVID-19 patients. Multiplex PCR with BIOMED2 TRB-A/B primer pools amplified TRB rearrangements. MiXCR was run by TCRdb on the multiplex PCR reads, yielding one entry per CDR3 protein. The data show more than 5,500 distinct CDR3 sequences, approximately 32% seen once. Each TRB amplification used roughly 230-550 ng of genomic DNA from blood. Material: blood. These receptors all come from a human donor who had recovered from COVID-19.

The V call is TRBV6-4, the J call TRBJ2-1; 12 nucleotides match TRBD1. This CDR3 comprises 14 residues. Germline V CDR1 and CDR2: MRHNA, SNTAGT. Germline trimming cut 2 bases from V and 10 bases from J; bases unmatched to any gene: 3. This CDR3 is CASSDGTGGKEQFF. The CDR3 nucleotides read TGTGCCAGCAGTGACGGGACAGGGGGCAAGGAGCAGTTCTTC.

This clonotype rates as medium-sized. The chain joins TRBV19 to TRBJ2-2, with TRBD2 as a possible D gene (6 bases). V was cut by 2 bases and J by 5 bases, with 15 bases left in between. CDR1 and CDR2 (germline): LNHDA, SQIVND (reference sequence). CDR3 length: 16 residues. The DNA for the CDR3 is TGTGCCAGTAGTATACTTCGGGGTGCGGGGACCGGGGAGCTGTTTTTT. This translates into CASSILRGAGTGELFF.

The chain joins TRBV18 to TRBJ1-4; weak D call: TRBD1 (6 bases). The CDR3 consists of 15 residues. Trimming took off 2 bases at V and 8 bases at J, with 15 bases between the two ends. Germline V gene data show CDR1 as KGHSH and CDR2 as LQKENI. The CDR3 sequence is CASSPAGLGGEKLFF. DNA of the CDR3: TGTGCCAGCTCACCAGCGGGCCTTGGGGGCGAAAAACTGTTTTTT.

This clonotype is categorized as medium-sized. This rearrangement joins TRBV12-3 or TRBV12-4 to TRBJ2-1; 10 bases agree with TRBD2. V lost 2 bases and J lost 0; bases outside the gene matches: 7. The CDR3 is made up of 18 amino acids. CDR3 nucleotides: TGTGCCAGCAGTTTATGGGACCGACTAGCGGGCTCCTACAATGAGCAGTTCTTC. Its protein product is CASSLWDRLAGSYNEQFF.

There are a few counts of this clonotype. Here the CDR3 reads CASSPGAGRIPTGELFF. CDR3 nucleotide sequence: TGTGCCAGCAGCCCAGGCGCGGGGCGAATCCCCACCGGGGAGCTGTTTTTT. The rearrangement joins TRBV5-6 to TRBJ2-2; possibly TRBD2 for D (6 bases). There are 17 residues in the CDR3. V lost 4 bases, J lost 4 bases, and 20 bases lay in between. The germline gives CDR1 SGHDT, CDR2 YYEEEE.

J is TRBJ1-5 and V is TRBV12-3 or TRBV12-4; 8 bases fit TRBD1. V shed 7 bases and J 3 bases; nucleotides not matched to a gene: 8. The CDR3 is 15 amino acids. CDR3 bases: TGTGCCAGCACCCTTGGACAGGGACCCAATCAGCCCCAGCATTTT. As protein: CASTLGQGPNQPQHF.

V and J are TRBV7-2 and TRBJ1-6; maybe TRBD1 (6 bases). Between the trimmed V and J ends, which lost 2 bases and 12 bases, there was a span of 14 bases. The germline V gene has CDR1 SGHTA and CDR2 FQGNSA. The CDR3 covers 14 residues. CDR3 DNA sequence: TGTGCCAGCAGCTTAACAGGGCACACTATACCCCTCCACTTT. Protein: CASSLTGHTIPLHF.

The chain couples TRBV6-4 to TRBJ2-3, with 13 positions matching TRBD2. The length of the CDR3 is 16 residues. With 8 bases clipped from V and 4 bases from J, the junction kept 9 bases outside the gene matches. Germline V CDR1 and CDR2: MRHNA, SNTAGT. The CDR3 DNA follows: TGTGCCAGCGCCAGACTAGCGGGGGGAGGGGCAGATACGCAGTATTTT. Protein product: CASARLAGGGADTQYF.

The table lists this clonotype with a few counts. The chain recombines TRBV18 with TRBJ2-5; 7 bases map to TRBD2. The CDR3 length is 13 residues. Trimming at V came to 7 bases and at J to 2 bases, leaving 4 bases not matched to a gene. Germline CDR1 and CDR2: KGHSH and LQKENI. The CDR3 region has the DNA TGTGCCAGCTTGGGGACTACTCAAGAGACCCAGTACTTC. It codes for CASLGTTQETQYF. Complete variable domain (other parts from reference TRBV18 and TRBJ2-5): NAGVMQNPRHLVRRRGQEARLRCSPMKGHSHVYWYRQLPEEGLKFMVYLQKENIIDESGMPKERFSAEFPKEGPSILRIQQVVRGDSAAYFCASLGTTQETQYFGPGTRLLVL.

By sample share, this clonotype is medium-sized. The chain uses TRBV19 and TRBJ2-1, with a possible D match to TRBD2 (6 bases). In germline, CDR1 is LNHDA, CDR2 SQIVND (reference sequence). This CDR3 region has 16 residues. Between the trimmed V and J ends, which lost 5 bases and 2 bases, there was a span of 16 bases. The CDR3 coding sequence is TGTGCCAGTAGTGGCCGGGACTTTGGTGCCTACAATGAGCAGTTCTTC. The encoded protein is CASSGRDFGAYNEQFF.

This rearrangement joins TRBV18 to TRBJ2-2, with D perhaps TRBD2 (6 bases). Trimming shortened V by 4 bases and J by 5 bases, and 17 bases separated the two germline ends. This CDR3 is built from 16 residues. Germline V CDR1 and CDR2: KGHSH, LQKENI. CDR3 in amino acids: CASSLHPGGRTGELFF. The CDR3 DNA sequence: TGTGCCAGCTCACTTCACCCCGGGGGAAGAACCGGGGAGCTGTTTTTT.

This clonotype was picked up a small number of times. This sequence joins TRBV24-1 and TRBJ2-7, with 9 bases aligning to TRBD1. With V trimmed by 4 bases and J by 2 bases, 11 bases remained unmatched. From germline, CDR1 is KGHDR and CDR2 SFDVKD. The CDR3 sequence is 17 residues long. The CDR3, as DNA: TGTGCCACCAGTGACCTTACGTCGGGACAGGGAACCTACGAGCAGTACGTC. It translates to CATSDLTSGQGTYEQYV.

This clonotype has only one observation. The chain employs TRBV11-2 and TRBJ2-3, with D possibly TRBD1 on 7 matching bases. The CDR3 is 15 residues long. Germline V lookup: CDR1 SGHAT, CDR2 FQNNGV. The V gene lost 4 bases and the J gene lost 3 bases, with 14 bases spanning the gap. The CDR3 nucleotides are TGTGCCAGCAGCTCCAGGGGGGCGGGAACAGATACGCAGTATTTT. Protein product: CASSSRGAGTDTQYF.

The chain is built from TRBV6-2 or TRBV6-3 and TRBJ2-5; D not certain. V dropped 3 bases and J dropped 5 bases, with 13 bases sitting between them. The CDR3 totals 14 residues. Germline-derived CDR1 and CDR2 are MNHEY and SVGEGT. The CDR3 here is CASSYLGEVETQYF. Here the CDR3 DNA reads TGTGCCAGCAGTTATCTAGGAGAGGTGGAGACCCAGTACTTC.

The genes are TRBV6-6 and TRBJ2-5, with 11 bases aligning to TRBD2. CDR3 size: 15 residues. V trimming: 3 bases; J trimming: 7 bases; junction bases outside the gene matches: 7. Looked up from germline, CDR1 is MNHNY and CDR2 is SVGAGI (reference sequence). CDR3 sequence (DNA): TGTGCCAGCAGTTATCTAGCGGGGGGCTCTGGGACCCAGTACTTC. Translating it yields CASSYLAGGSGTQYF.

This chain links TRBV6-5 with TRBJ2-1; D may be TRBD1 or TRBD2 (5 bases each). The germline CDR1 and CDR2 sequences are MNHEY and SVGAGI. The CDR3 is made up of 17 amino acids. V was cut by 6 bases and J by 4 bases, with 22 bases left in between. The CDR3 loop reads CASSHRGLGNPYNEQFF. As DNA, the CDR3 is TGTGCCAGCAGCCACCGGGGCCTAGGGAATCCTTACAATGAGCAGTTCTTC.

This chain joins TRBV11-1 and TRBJ1-1; TRBD1 matches 9 bases. V lost 5 bases, J lost 0 bases, and 4 bases stayed unmatched. The length of the CDR3 is 15 residues. Germline CDR1 is SGHAT and CDR2 is FQDESV (reference sequence). CDR3 DNA sequence: TGTGCCAGCAGCCCCAGGGACAGGGTGAACACTGAAGCTTTCTTT. It specifies CASSPRDRVNTEAFF. Looking up the rest from reference TRBV11-1 and TRBJ1-1 gives the full variable domain: EAEVAQSPRYKITEKSQAVAFWCDPISGHATLYWYRQILGQGPELLVQFQDESVVDDSQLPKDRFSAERLKGVDSTLKIQPAELGDSAMYLCASSPRDRVNTEAFFGQGTRLTVV.

This clonotype is medium-sized within its sample. The chain is built from TRBV19 and TRBJ2-3; TRBD1 is a possible D gene (6 bases). Trimming removed 5 bases from V and 5 bases from J, with 14 bases in between. The CDR3 has 14 amino acids. Germline CDR1 and CDR2: LNHDA and SQIVND (reference sequence). CDR3 DNA sequence: TGTGCCAGTAGTCCGGTAGGACAGAGAGATACGCAGTATTTT. Encoded protein: CASSPVGQRDTQYF.

The rearrangement joins TRBV6-1 to TRBJ1-3; unclear D gene. The CDR3 consists of 15 residues. Germline V gives CDR1 MNHNS, CDR2 SASEGT. The V end was cut by 5 bases, the J end by 0 bases, with 11 bases between. The DNA for the CDR3 is TGTGCCAGCAGTCCGACGGATGACTCTGGAAACACCATATATTTT. Its translation is CASSPTDDSGNTIYF.

On this clonotype: This likely comes from a read error, as the CDR3 has no conserved phenylalanine or tryptophan at its end. The chain uses TRBV19 and TRBJ1-1; D may be TRBD1 (5 bases). V was trimmed by 1 base and J by 8 bases, leaving 17 bases between them. Germline V gene data show CDR1 as LNHDA and CDR2 as SQIVND (reference sequence). This CDR3 is built from 15 residues. The CDR3: CASSIGRSRGTEAFL. The CDR3 DNA reads TGTGCCAGTAGTATAGGTAGGTCAAGGGGAACGGAAGCTTTCCTT.

V and J are TRBV5-4 and TRBJ2-1; weak D call: TRBD1 (5 bases). V dropped 0 bases and J dropped 13 bases, with 11 bases sitting between them. The CDR3 is made up of 12 amino acids. Germline CDR1 SGHNT, CDR2 YYREEE (reference sequence). CDR3 loop: CASSLEVRTQFF. In nucleotides, the CDR3 is TGTGCCAGCAGCTTGGAGGTTAGGACACAGTTCTTC. Drawing the rest from reference TRBV5-4 and TRBJ2-1, the complete variable domain is ETGVTQSPTHLIKTRGQQVTLRCSSQSGHNTVSWYQQALGQGPQFIFQYYREEENGRGNFPPRFSGLQFPNYSSELNVNALELDDSALYLCASSLEVRTQFFGPGTRLTVL.

Worth noting for this clonotype: A much larger clonotype is one base distant, so this may be a read error. V is TRBV29-1 and J is TRBJ1-3, with D tentatively TRBD1 (5 bases). Looked up from germline, CDR1 is SQVTM and CDR2 is ANQGSEA. CDR3 length: 13 residues. CDR3 region: CSVDGASGNSIYF. CDR3 DNA: TGCAGCGTTGACGGGGCCTCTGGAAACTCCATATATTTT.

The chain carries TRBV18 and TRBJ1-1; D not certain. The CDR3 extends over 15 amino acids. Trimming cost V 6 bases and J 3 bases, with 17 bases left between them. Looked up from germline, CDR1 is KGHSH and CDR2 is LQKENI. In nucleotides, the CDR3 is TGTGCCAGCTCCCCAATGGAGGGTACTCACACTGAAGCTTTCTTT. Its protein product is CASSPMEGTHTEAFF. Full variable domain (remainder filled in from reference TRBV18 and TRBJ1-1): NAGVMQNPRHLVRRRGQEARLRCSPMKGHSHVYWYRQLPEEGLKFMVYLQKENIIDESGMPKERFSAEFPKEGPSILRIQQVVRGDSAAYFCASSPMEGTHTEAFFGQGTRLTVV.

This clonotype was seen only a few times. The V call is TRBV6-5, the J call TRBJ1-1; D ambiguous. The CDR3 is 15 residues long. Trimming took 5 bases from V and 5 from J, leaving 18 bases between them. The germline V gene encodes CDR1 MNHEY and CDR2 SVGAGI. CDR3 sequence (DNA): TGTGCCAGCAGTCCCCCCGGTCAGAGAAGAACTGAAGCTTTCTTT. As protein: CASSPPGQRRTEAFF.

This clonotype was counted between two and nine times. This chain links TRBV5-5 with TRBJ1-4, with a possible D match to TRBD1 (6 bases). In germline, CDR1 is SGHKS, CDR2 YYEKEE (reference sequence). Trimming stripped 0 bases from V and 1 base from J, with 7 bases between. The CDR3 consists of 15 residues. The DNA of the CDR3 is TGTGCCAGCAGCTTGGGAGGGGGAACTAATGAAAAACTGTTTTTT. It yields the protein CASSLGGGTNEKLFF.

The rearrangement joins TRBV19 to TRBJ1-6, with D unclear. Trimming pared 7 bases from V and 8 bases from J, leaving 18 bases between. The CDR3 covers 15 residues. CDR1 is LNHDA, CDR2 SQIVND, per germline (reference sequence). The CDR3 is CASTTSWGGDSPLHF. The CDR3 DNA is TGTGCCAGTACCACCTCATGGGGTGGGGATTCACCCCTCCACTTT. Full variable domain (outside the CDR3, taken from reference TRBV19 and TRBJ1-6): DGGITQSPKYLFRKEGQNVTLSCEQNLNHDAMYWYRQDPGQGLRLIYYSQIVNDFQKGDIAEGYSVSREKKESFPLTVTSAQKNPTAFYLCASTTSWGGDSPLHFGNGTRLTVT.

Regarding this clonotype: One base away lies a much larger clone, so this may be a sequencing read error. The V call is TRBV27, the J call TRBJ2-7; D unclear. The V end was cut by 5 bases, the J end by 0 bases, with 11 bases between. Germline assignment: CDR1 MNHEY and CDR2 SMNVEV (reference sequence). This CDR3 has 14 amino acids. CDR3 sequence: CASSPIGGSYEQYF. The CDR3 nucleotides are TGTGCCAGCAGTCCAATTGGTGGCTCCTACGAGCAGTACTTC.